Sequencing of this TCR beta chain was carried out in a study of control samples from healthy donors and cancer patients. The CDR3 has 15 residues. The germline gives CDR1 MNHEY, CDR2 SVGAGI. The germline V and J ends were trimmed by 0 bases and 0 bases, with 8 bases remaining between them. Repertoires were generated with immunoSEQ multiplex PCR, while TCRdb's copy carries only in-frame clones and drops some. The profile covers over 150,000 clones, with roughly 95% appearing a single time and about 0.94% taken by the ten largest. The origin of this receptor is a woman in her twenties or thirties in good health. Sequenced material: blood. The rearrangement joins TRBV6-5 to TRBJ1-1; perhaps TRBD1 as D (5 bases). CDR3 sequence: CASSYSGVVNTEAFF. The CDR3 region has the DNA TGTGCCAGCAGTTACTCAGGGGTGGTGAACACTGAAGCTTTCTTT.